This T cell receptor (beta chain) stems from a study of shared clonotypes between healthy human individuals. Overall study: Aged between 18 and 49, the donors were two women and a few men. Study-wide results and caveats: Generally, naive subsets (rather than memory subsets) showed larger estimated richness. In a handful of donors, about 5% of naive CD4 clonotypes appeared in common.

The germline CDR1 and CDR2 sequences are MDHEN and SYDVKM. Trimming cost V 0 bases and J 4 bases, with 15 bases left between them. The CDR3 totals 16 residues. Naive CD8 cells lacked CD45RO, underwent positive selection for CCR7 and left out terminally differentiated effector memory CD45RA+ cells. Profiling relied on immunoSEQ multiplex PCR, and the TCRdb table lists in-frame clones only, not all of them. This table has around 2,100,000 clones, approximately 94% appearing once. Details on this clone: Its antigen remains unknown.

The sample taken for sequencing was naive CD8+ T cells sorted from blood. The gene calls are TRBV28 and TRBJ1-2, with no clear D. The sequence was obtained from a man aged 18 to 30 in good health. As DNA, the CDR3 is TGTGCCAGCAGTTTATGGGCCGGCAGCTCGGCCTATGGCTACACCTTC. It yields the protein CASSLWAGSSAYGYTF.